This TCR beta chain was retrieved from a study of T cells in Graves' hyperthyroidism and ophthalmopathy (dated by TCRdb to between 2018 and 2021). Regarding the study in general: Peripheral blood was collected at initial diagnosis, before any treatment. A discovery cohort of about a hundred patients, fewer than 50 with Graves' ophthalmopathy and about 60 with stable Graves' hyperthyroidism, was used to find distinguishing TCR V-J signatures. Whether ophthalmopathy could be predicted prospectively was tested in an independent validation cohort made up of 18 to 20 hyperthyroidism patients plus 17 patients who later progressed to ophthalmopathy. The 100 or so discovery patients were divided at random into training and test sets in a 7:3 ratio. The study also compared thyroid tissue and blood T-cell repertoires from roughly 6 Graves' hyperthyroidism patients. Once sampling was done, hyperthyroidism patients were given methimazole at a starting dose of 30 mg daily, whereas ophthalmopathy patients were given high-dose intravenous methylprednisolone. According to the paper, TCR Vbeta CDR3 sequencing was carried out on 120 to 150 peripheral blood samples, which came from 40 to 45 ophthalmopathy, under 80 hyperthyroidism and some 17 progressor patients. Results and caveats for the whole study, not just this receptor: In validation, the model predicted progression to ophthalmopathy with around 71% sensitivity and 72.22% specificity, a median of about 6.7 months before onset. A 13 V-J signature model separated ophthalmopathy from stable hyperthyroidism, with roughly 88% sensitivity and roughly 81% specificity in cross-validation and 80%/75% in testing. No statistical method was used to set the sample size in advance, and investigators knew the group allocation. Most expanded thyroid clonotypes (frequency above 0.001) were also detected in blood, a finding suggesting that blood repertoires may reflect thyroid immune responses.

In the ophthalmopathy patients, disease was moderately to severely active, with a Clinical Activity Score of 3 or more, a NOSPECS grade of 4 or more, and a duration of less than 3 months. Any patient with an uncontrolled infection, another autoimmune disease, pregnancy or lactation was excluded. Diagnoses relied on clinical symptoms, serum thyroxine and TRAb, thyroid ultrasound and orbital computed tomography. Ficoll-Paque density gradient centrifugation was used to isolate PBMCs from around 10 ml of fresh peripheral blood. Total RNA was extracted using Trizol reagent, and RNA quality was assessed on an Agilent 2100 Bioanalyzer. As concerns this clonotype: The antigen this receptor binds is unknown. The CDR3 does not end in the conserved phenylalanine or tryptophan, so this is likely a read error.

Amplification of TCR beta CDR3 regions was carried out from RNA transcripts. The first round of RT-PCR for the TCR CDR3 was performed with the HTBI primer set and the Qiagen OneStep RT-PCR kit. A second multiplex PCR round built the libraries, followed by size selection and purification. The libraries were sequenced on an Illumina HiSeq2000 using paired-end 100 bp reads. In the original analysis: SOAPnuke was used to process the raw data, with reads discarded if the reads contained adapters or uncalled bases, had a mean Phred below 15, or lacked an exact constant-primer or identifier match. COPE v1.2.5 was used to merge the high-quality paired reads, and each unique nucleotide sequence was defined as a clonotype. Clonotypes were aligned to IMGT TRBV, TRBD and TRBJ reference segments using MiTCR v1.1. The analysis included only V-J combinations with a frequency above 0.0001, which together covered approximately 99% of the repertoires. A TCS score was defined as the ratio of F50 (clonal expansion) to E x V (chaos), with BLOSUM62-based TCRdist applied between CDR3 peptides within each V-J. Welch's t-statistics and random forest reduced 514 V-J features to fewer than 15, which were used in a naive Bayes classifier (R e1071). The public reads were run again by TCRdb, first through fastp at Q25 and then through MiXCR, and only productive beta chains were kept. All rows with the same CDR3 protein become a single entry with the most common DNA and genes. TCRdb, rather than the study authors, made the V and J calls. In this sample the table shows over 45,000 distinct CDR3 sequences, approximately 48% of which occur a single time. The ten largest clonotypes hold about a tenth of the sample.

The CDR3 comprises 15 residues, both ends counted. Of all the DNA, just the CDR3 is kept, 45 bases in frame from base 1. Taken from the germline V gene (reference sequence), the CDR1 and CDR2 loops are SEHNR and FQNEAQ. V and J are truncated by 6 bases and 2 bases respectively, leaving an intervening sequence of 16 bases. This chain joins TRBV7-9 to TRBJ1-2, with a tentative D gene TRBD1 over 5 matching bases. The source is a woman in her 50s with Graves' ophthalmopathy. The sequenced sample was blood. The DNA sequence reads TGTGCCAGCAGTGCCGGCCAGGGTGGGAACTATGGCTACACCTCC. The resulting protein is CASSAGQGGNYGYTS.